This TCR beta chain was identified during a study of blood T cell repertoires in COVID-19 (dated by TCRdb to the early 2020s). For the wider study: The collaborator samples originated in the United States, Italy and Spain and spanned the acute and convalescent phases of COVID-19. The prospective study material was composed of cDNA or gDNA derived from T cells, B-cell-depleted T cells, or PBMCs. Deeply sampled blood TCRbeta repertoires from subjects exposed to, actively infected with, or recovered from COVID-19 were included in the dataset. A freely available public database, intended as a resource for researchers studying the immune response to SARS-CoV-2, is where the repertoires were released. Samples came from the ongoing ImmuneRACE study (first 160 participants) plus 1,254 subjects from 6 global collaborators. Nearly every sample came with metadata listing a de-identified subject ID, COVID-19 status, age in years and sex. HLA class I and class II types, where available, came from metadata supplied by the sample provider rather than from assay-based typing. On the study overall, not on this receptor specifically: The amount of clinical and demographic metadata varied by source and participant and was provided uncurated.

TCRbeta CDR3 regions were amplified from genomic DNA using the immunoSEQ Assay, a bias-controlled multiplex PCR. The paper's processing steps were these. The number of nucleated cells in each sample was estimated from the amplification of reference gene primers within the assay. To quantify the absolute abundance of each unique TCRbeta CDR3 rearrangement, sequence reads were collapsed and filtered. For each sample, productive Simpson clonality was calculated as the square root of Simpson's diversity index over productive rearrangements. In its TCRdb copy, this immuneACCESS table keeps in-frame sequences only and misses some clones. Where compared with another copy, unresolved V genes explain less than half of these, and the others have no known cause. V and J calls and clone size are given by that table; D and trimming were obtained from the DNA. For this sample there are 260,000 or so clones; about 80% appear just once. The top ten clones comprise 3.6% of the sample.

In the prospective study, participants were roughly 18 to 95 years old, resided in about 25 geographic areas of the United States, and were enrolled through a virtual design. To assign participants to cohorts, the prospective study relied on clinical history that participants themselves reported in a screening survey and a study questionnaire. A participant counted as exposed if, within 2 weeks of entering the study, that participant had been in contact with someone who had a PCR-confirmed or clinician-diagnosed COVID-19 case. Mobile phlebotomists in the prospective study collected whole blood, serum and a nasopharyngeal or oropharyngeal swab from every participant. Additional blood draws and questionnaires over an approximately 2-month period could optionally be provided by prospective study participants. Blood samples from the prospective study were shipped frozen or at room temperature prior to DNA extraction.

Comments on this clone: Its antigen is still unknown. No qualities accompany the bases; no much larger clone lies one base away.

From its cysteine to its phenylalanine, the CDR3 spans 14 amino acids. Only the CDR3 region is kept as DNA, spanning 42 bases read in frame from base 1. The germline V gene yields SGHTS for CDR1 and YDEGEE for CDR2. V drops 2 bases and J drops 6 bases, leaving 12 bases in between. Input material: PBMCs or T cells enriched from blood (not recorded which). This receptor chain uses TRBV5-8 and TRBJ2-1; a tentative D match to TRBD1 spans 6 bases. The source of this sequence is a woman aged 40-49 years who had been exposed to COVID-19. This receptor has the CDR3 CASSFQTGFNEQFF. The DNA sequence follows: TGTGCCAGCAGCTTCCAGACAGGCTTCAATGAGCAGTTCTTC.